This T cell receptor beta chain was found in a study of Graves' ophthalmopathy and Graves' hyperthyroidism. General study findings and limits: Appearing in blood as well were most expanded thyroid clonotypes above 0.001 frequency.

V was clipped by 8 bases and J by 3 bases, with 16 bases between them. Germline V lookup: CDR1 LNHDA, CDR2 SQIVND (reference sequence). The CDR3 contains 14 residues. Amplification from RNA transcripts yielded the TCR beta CDR3 regions. Second-round multiplex PCR followed a first-round RT-PCR using HTBI primers. TCRdb fed the multiplex PCR reads into MiXCR, producing one record per CDR3 protein. The table includes hundreds of thousands of distinct CDR3 sequences, roughly 40% detected once. This clonotype was counted at least ten times. Its antigen is still unknown. This receptor was taken from an adult man with Graves' ophthalmopathy. What was sequenced was peripheral blood. The chain links TRBV19 to TRBJ1-2; D remains ambiguous. CDR3 bases: TGTGCCAGTTCTGAAAGGGCCTTTGACTATGGCTACACCTTC. It codes for CASSERAFDYGYTF.